This T cell receptor (beta chain) was sequenced during a study of cytomegalovirus exposure and HLA in healthy donors. The study's findings and limits: Further analysis was carried out later, and it showed several of the most significant clusters appearing linked to common viral pathogens. V segments that were indistinguishable, TRBV6-2 and TRBV6-3 among them, were omitted from analysis.

Primers included in the PCR were 60 Vbeta and 13 Jbeta primers. The data were produced by immunoSEQ multiplex PCR, yet TCRdb's version contains in-frame clones alone and is incomplete. The sample records about 160,000 clones, 85% being singletons. Germline V gene sequence: CDR1 MNHNS, CDR2 SASEGT. V was cut by 0 bases and J by 4 bases, with 18 bases left in between. The CDR3 contains 18 residues. As regards this clone: Its antigen is undetermined.

The sequenced sample was PBMCs. The sequence derives from a man aged 18 to 29 in good health and CMV-seropositive. The chain recombines TRBV6-1 with TRBJ1-4, with D tentatively TRBD1 (6 bases). The CDR3 region is CASSEAGAGARINEKLFF. Written as DNA, the CDR3 is TGTGCCAGCAGTGAAGCGGGCGCGGGGGCGCGGATTAATGAAAAACTGTTTTTT.